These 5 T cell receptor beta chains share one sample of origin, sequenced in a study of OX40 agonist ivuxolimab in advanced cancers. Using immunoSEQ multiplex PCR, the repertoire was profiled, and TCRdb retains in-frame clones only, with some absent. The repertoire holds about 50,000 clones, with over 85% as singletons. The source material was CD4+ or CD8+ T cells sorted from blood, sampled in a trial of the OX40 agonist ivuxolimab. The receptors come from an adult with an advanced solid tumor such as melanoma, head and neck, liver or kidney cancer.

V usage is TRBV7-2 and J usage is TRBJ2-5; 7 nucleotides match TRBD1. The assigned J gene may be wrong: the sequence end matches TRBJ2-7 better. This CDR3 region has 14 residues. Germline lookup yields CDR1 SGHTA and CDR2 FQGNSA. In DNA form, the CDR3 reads TGTGCCAGCAGCACGACAGGGTTAGGTTACGAGCAGTACTTC. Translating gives CASSTTGLGYEQYF.

DNA for the CDR3: TGTGCCAGCAGTGTCCGGGACAGCCTAAACAATGAGCAGTTCTTC. The encoded protein is CASSVRDSLNNEQFF. V gene TRBV28 combines with J gene TRBJ2-1; 7 bases align to TRBD1. The junction had 9 bases not matched to a gene; V was cut back by 5 bases and J by 5 bases. Germline CDR1 reads MDHEN; CDR2 reads SYDVKM. The CDR3 totals 15 residues. The full variable domain, in which reference TRBV28 and TRBJ2-1 provide the parts outside the CDR3, is DVKVTQSSRYLVKRTGEKVFLECVQDMDHENMFWYRQDPGLGLRLIYFSYDVKMKEKGDIPEGYSVSREKKERFSLILESASTNQTSMYLCASSVRDSLNNEQFFGPGTRLTVL.

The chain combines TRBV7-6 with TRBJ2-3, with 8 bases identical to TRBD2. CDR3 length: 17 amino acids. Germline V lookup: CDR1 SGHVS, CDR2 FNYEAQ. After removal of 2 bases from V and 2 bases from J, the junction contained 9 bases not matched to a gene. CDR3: CASSLLPAGEITDTQYF. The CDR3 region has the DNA TGTGCCAGCAGCTTACTGCCAGCGGGAGAAATCACAGATACGCAGTATTTT. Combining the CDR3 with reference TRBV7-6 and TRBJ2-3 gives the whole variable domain GAGVSQSPRYKVTKRGQDVALRCDPISGHVSLYWYRQALGQGPEFLTYFNYEAQQDKSGLPNDRFSAERPEGSISTLTIQRTEQRDSAMYRCASSLLPAGEITDTQYFGPGTRLTVL.

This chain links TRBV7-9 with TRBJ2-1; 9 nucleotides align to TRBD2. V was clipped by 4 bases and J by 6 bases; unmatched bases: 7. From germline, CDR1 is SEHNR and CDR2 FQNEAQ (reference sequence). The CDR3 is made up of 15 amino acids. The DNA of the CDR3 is TGTGCCAGCAGCTCTTCGGGCGGGAGGGCCAATGAGCAGTTCTTC. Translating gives CASSSSGGRANEQFF. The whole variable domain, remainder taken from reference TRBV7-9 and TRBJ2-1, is DTGVSQNPRHKITKRGQNVTFRCDPISEHNRLYWYRQTLGQGPEFLTYFQNEAQLEKSRLLSDRFSAERPKGSFSTLEIQRTEQGDSAMYLCASSSSGGRANEQFFGPGTRLTVL.

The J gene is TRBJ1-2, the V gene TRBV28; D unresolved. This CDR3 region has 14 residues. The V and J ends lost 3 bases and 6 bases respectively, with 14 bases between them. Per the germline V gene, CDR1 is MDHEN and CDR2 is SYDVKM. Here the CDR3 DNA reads TGTGCCAGCAGTTTTTTGGAACAGAGGGATGGCTACACCTTC. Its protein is CASSFLEQRDGYTF.